The 7 T cell receptor beta chains below come from one sample, sequenced in a study of T cell responses to AZD1222 COVID-19 vaccine. Assay used: immunoSEQ multiplex PCR; TCRdb lists only in-frame clones, some missing. The top ten clones hold 6% to 8% of a sample with roughly 50,000 clones, just over 85% of them seen once. Sequenced here: peripheral blood, sampled 28 days after the second AZD1222 dose. Receptors were obtained from an adult who received the AZD1222 COVID-19 vaccine.

CDR3 amino acids: CASSLVSQSTGELFF. CDR3 coding DNA: TGTGCCAGCAGCTTAGTTAGCCAGTCCACCGGGGAGCTGTTTTTT. This chain uses TRBV11-2 with TRBJ2-2; D not resolved. V lost 1 base and J 4 bases, leaving 10 bases between the germline ends. The CDR3 has 15 amino acids. Per germline, CDR1 SGHAT and CDR2 FQNNGV.

The chain links TRBV13 to TRBJ2-7; D may be TRBD2 (7 bases). Germline V gene sequence: CDR1 PRHDT, CDR2 FYEKMQ (reference sequence). Trimming removed 5 bases from V and 1 base from J, with 12 bases in between. The CDR3 is 14 residues long. CDR3 in amino acids: CASSKEGGSYEQYF. For the CDR3, the DNA is TGTGCCAGCAGCAAAGAGGGGGGGTCCTACGAGCAGTACTTC.

This clone occurred a few times. CDR3 sequence: CSFRQGDQPQHF. Here the CDR3 DNA reads TGCAGCTTTCGACAGGGTGATCAGCCCCAGCATTTT. This sequence joins TRBV29-1 and TRBJ1-5, with 7 bases identical to TRBD1. Losses at the gene ends were 8 bases for V and 5 bases for J; bases not matched to a gene: 6. Germline loops: CDR1 SQVTM, CDR2 ANQGSEA. The length of the CDR3 is 12 residues.

This clone came up a few times. The rearrangement links TRBV2 to TRBJ1-5, with TRBD1 as a possible D gene (6 bases). V shed 1 base and J shed 0 bases, with 10 bases lying between them. The germline V gene has CDR1 SNHLY and CDR2 FYNNEI. The CDR3 sequence is 16 residues long. The CDR3 DNA is TGTGCCAGCAGTGAAGTCCAGGGGTTTAGCAATCAGCCCCAGCATTTT. Its protein is CASSEVQGFSNQPQHF.

The J gene is TRBJ1-3, the V gene TRBV28; a possible D gene is TRBD1 (5 bases). This CDR3 is built from 14 residues. Germline lookup yields CDR1 MDHEN and CDR2 SYDVKM. V dropped 2 bases and J dropped 5 bases, with 10 bases sitting between them. CDR3 nucleotides: TGTGCCAGCAGTTTACAGGGAAGGCGAAACACCATATATTTT. It codes for CASSLQGRRNTIYF.

This chain links TRBV4-2 with TRBJ2-7; the D gene is possibly TRBD2 (5 bases). Germline CDR1 LGHNA, CDR2 YNFKEQ. V lost 4 bases and J 4 bases, leaving 14 bases between the germline ends. This CDR3 is 14 amino acids long. The CDR3 coding sequence is TGTGCCAGCAGCCGGGGAGTTTCAACGTACGAGCAGTACTTC. This translates into CASSRGVSTYEQYF.

This chain joins TRBV5-5 and TRBJ2-3; TRBD2 matches 11 bases. This CDR3 spans 18 amino acids. V shed 5 bases, J shed 0 bases, and the junction held 11 bases outside the gene matches. Germline V gene lookup returns CDR1 SGHKS and CDR2 YYEKEE (reference sequence). CDR3 DNA sequence: TGTGCCAGCAGAAAACTAGCGGGAGCTATGACTAGCACAGATACGCAGTATTTT. Its protein product is CASRKLAGAMTSTDTQYF. The whole variable domain, remainder taken from reference TRBV5-5 and TRBJ2-3, is DAGVTQSPTHLIKTRGQQVTLRCSPISGHKSVSWYQQVLGQGPQFIFQYYEKEERGRGNFPDRFSARQFPNYSSELNVNALLLGDSALYLCASRKLAGAMTSTDTQYFGPGTRLTVL.